A selection of T cell receptor beta chains follows, all from one sample in a study of blood T cell repertoires in COVID-19. The method was immunoSEQ multiplex PCR; TCRdb's version includes in-frame clones alone and lacks a portion of them. This table holds some 370,000 clones, approximately 88% found once. Sequencing used peripheral blood. These receptors were taken from a man aged 40-50 years with acute or convalescent COVID-19. Both conserved end residues are part of each CDR3. D genes are given only for firm matches. A row's size may be missing; if present it is once, few, many or a size class.

TRBV7-2	.	.	TRBJ2-7	15	TGTGCCAGCAAGCTCCCCGGGACACATCTTAGAGAGCAGTACTTC	CASKLPGTHLREQYF
TRBV11-2	.	TRBD1	TRBJ1-3	15	TGTGCCAGCAGCTCCCCCACAGGGGAAGTGGCCACCATATATTTT	CASSSPTGEVATIYF
TRBV28	.	.	TRBJ1-1	13	TGTGCCAGCAGTTTAGTCATGGAGACTGAAGCTTTCTTT	CASSLVMETEAFF
TRBV6-5	.	.	TRBJ1-1	16	TGTGCCAGCAGTTACCGGCAGGGTAGTATGGCCACTGAAGCTTTCTTT	CASSYRQGSMATEAFF
TRBV6-5	.	TRBD1	TRBJ2-7	12	TGTGCCAGCAAGGCAGGGGGCTACGAGCAGTACTTC	CASKAGGYEQYF
TRBV9	.	.	TRBJ2-5	13	TGTGCCAGCAGCCCGGGGGTGCAAGAGACCCAGTACTTC	CASSPGVQETQYF
TRBV19	.	.	TRBJ1-5	13	TGTGCCAGTAATGAGGACACTAATCAGCCCCAGCATTTT	CASNEDTNQPQHF
TRBV18	.	.	TRBJ2-1	16	TGTGCCAGCTCACCCCTCGAACTCGGAGTGGACAATGAGCAGTTCTTC	CASSPLELGVDNEQFF
TRBV27	.	.	TRBJ2-1	15	TGTGCCAGCAGGCAAGACCGGGACTCCTACAATGAGCAGTTCTTC	CASRQDRDSYNEQFF
TRBV11-2	.	.	TRBJ1-4	14	TGTGCCAGCAGCGAGGAGAGAACTAATGAAAAACTGTTTTTT	CASSEERTNEKLFF
TRBV30	.	TRBD1	TRBJ1-5	16	TGTGCCTGGAGTGTACCCAGGACAGGGAGGGATCAGCCCCAGCATTTT	CAWSVPRTGRDQPQHF
TRBV7-9	.	.	TRBJ1-2	14	TGTGCCAGCAGCTTAGGGGGGGTTGACTATGGCTACACCTTC	CASSLGGVDYGYTF
TRBV7-8	.	.	TRBJ1-5	16	TGTGCCAGCAGCCCCGCCGAGGCAGCTAGCAATCAGCCCCAGCATTTT	CASSPAEAASNQPQHF
TRBV11-2	.	TRBD2	TRBJ2-2	16	TGTGCCAGCAGCTGGGGACTAGCGGGGGCCACCGGGGAGCTGTTTTTT	CASSWGLAGATGELFF
TRBV13	.	.	TRBJ2-5	15	TGTGCCAGCAGCTTATCGGTTTTCTACCAAGAGACCCAGTACTTC	CASSLSVFYQETQYF
TRBV28	.	TRBD1	TRBJ1-2	14	TGTGCCAGCAGTTGGGGACAGGGGGGCGGTGGCTACACCTTC	CASSWGQGGGGYTF
TRBV6-5	few	.	TRBJ2-3	15	TGTGCCAGTCTTGAACGTGGCAGGAGCACAGATACGCAGTATTTT	CASLERGRSTDTQYF
TRBV5-4	.	.	TRBJ1-2	14	TGTGCCAGCAGCTTGGGTGGACAGCACTATGGCTACACCTTC	CASSLGGQHYGYTF
TRBV9	.	TRBD2	TRBJ2-5	16	TGTGCCAGCAGCGTAGGAGCTAGCGGGGATGGGGAGACCCAGTACTTC	CASSVGASGDGETQYF
TRBV19	few	.	TRBJ2-2	16	TGTGCCAGTAGTGGGCGGACTCTATTGAACACCGGGGAGCTGTTTTTT	CASSGRTLLNTGELFF
TRBV9	.	TRBD1	TRBJ1-3	16	TGTGCCAGCAGCGTAGTGGGGACAGTCTCTGGAAACACCATATATTTT	CASSVVGTVSGNTIYF
TRBV7-3	.	.	TRBJ2-1	13	TGTGCCAGCAAGAGGGGGATGGGGGATGAGCAGTTCTTC	CASKRGMGDEQFF
TRBV5-1	.	TRBD1	TRBJ1-1	15	TGCGCCAGCAGCGCCTACAGGGGGCCGATGACTGAAGCTTTCTTT	CASSAYRGPMTEAFF
TRBV7-2	.	.	TRBJ2-2	15	TGTGCCAGCAGCTTAGTAGTGCTTTCGGGCGGGGAGCTGTTTTTT	CASSLVVLSGGELFF
TRBV5-1	.	TRBD1	TRBJ2-7	14	TGCGCCAGCACCGGGACAGGGGCTTTCTACGAGCAGTACTTC	CASTGTGAFYEQYF
TRBV11-1	.	TRBD1	TRBJ1-1	13	TGTGCCAGCAGCTCACAGGGGACCACTGAAGCTTTCTTT	CASSSQGTTEAFF
TRBV14	.	.	TRBJ2-1	18	TGTGCCAGCAGCCGTTATTTTCTTATATTGAGCTCCTACAATGAGCAGTTCTTC	CASSRYFLILSSYNEQFF
TRBV23-1	.	.	TRBJ2-5	14	TGCGCCAGCTCCTCCCCCCCACTCCGGGAGACCCAGTACTTC	CASSSPPLRETQYF
TRBV7-9	once	TRBD2	TRBJ2-1	17	TGTGCCAGCAGCCTCAAAAGGGGACTAGCGGGAGACAATGAGCAGTTCTTC	CASSLKRGLAGDNEQFF
TRBV10-3	few	TRBD1	TRBJ1-1	19	TGTGCCATCAGTGGACTTAAACCGGGACAGGGGGGACTGAACACTGAAGCTTTCTTT	CAISGLKPGQGGLNTEAFF
TRBV20-1	.	.	TRBJ1-4	15	TGCAGTGCTAGTTCTTCACCTCAAGCGTGGGAAAAACTGTTTTTT	CSASSSPQAWEKLFF
TRBV5-4	.	.	TRBJ2-2	14	TGTGCCAGCAGCGTAAATACAGGGCACGGGGAGCTGTTTTTT	CASSVNTGHGELFF